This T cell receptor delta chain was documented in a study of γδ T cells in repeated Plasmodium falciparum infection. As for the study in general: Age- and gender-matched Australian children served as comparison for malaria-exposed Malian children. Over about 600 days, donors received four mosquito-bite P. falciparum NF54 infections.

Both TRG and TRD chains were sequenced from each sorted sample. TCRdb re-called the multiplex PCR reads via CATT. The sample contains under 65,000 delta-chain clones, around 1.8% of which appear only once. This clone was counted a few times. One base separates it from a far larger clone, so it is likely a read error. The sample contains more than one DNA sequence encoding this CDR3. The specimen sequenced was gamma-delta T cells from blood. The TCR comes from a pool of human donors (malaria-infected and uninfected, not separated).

For the CDR3, the DNA is TGTGCCTGTGACACTCTTCCCGGGACTGGGGGTCTACTTGACACCGATAAACTCATCTTT. Residues: CACDTLPGTGGLLDTDKLIF. The chain has TRDV2 and TRDJ1; 8 bases align to TRDD3. TCRdb gives no J gene; it was assigned here by matching the DNA to germline. The J segment lost 0 bases and the V segment lost 1 base, leaving 18 bases of the junction unmatched. Germline values: CDR1 GEAIGNYY, CDR2 EKD. This CDR3 has 20 amino acids.